This T cell receptor beta chain was sequenced during a study of blood T cells in healthy people across ages. Study-wide findings and caveats: Comparison with aged donors showed that long-lived donors had more naive CD4+ cells and higher diversity. It was not possible, with unsorted PBMCs, to conclusively compare naive and antigen-experienced cells.

A J-beta primer mix and a sample-barcoded 5' primer were used in a second PCR of roughly 7 to 12 cycles. Every molecule of cDNA carried a tag from a template-switch adaptor with 12 random nucleotides. From the 5' RACE reads, TCRdb called clonotypes with MiXCR, one entry per CDR3 protein. The repertoire holds 700,000 to 800,000 distinct CDR3 sequences, with approximately 39% as singletons. This clonotype appeared a few times. Its target is unknown. This CDR3 is built from 20 residues. Germline V gene lookup returns CDR1 ENHRY and CDR2 SYGVKD. Trimming removed 2 bases from V and 0 bases from J; junction bases left unmatched: 16.

The TCR was taken from a woman aged 60-75 years in good health. The V gene is TRBV10-3, the J gene TRBJ2-3, with 8 bases matching TRBD2. The sequenced sample consisted of blood. The CDR3 sequence is CAISEPVGPLREESTDTQYF. The CDR3 nucleotides read TGTGCCATCAGTGAGCCCGTGGGCCCTTTGCGGGAGGAAAGCACAGATACGCAGTATTTT.